These 13 T cell receptor beta chains were all obtained from the same sample, sequenced in a study of shared clonotypes between healthy human individuals. Terminally differentiated effector memory CD45RA+ cells were excluded from the naive CD8 cells, which were CD45RO-negative and positively selected for CCR7. TCRdb's copy holds only in-frame clones and misses some; the assay was immunoSEQ multiplex PCR. Here the sample spans about 2.1 million clones, around 93% being singletons. The source material was naive CD8+ T cells from PBMCs. These receptors all stem from a young man in good health. Some clones in this sample may be carry-over from other donors' samples.

The V call is TRBV10-3, the J call TRBJ1-2; D might be TRBD1 (6 bases). The germline gives CDR1 ENHRY, CDR2 SYGVKD. The V and J ends lost 0 bases and 6 bases respectively, with 11 bases between them. The CDR3 extends over 14 amino acids. The CDR3 region has the DNA TGTGCCATCAGTGAGTCGGGGGGCAGGGATGGCTACACCTTC. Encoded protein: CAISESGGRDGYTF.

This rearrangement joins TRBV6-6 to TRBJ2-3; 11 bases line up with TRBD2. The germline V gene has CDR1 MNHNY and CDR2 SVGAGI (reference sequence). This CDR3 is built from 16 residues. The V segment lost 2 bases and the J segment 1 base; nucleotides outside the gene matches: 2. The chain's CDR3 is CASSYRGLAGTDTQYF. The CDR3 DNA reads TGTGCCAGCAGTTACCGGGGACTAGCGGGCACAGATACGCAGTATTTT.

The J gene is TRBJ2-7, the V gene TRBV27; the match to TRBD1 covers 8 bases. J was trimmed by 1 base and V by 5 bases; bases with no gene match: 4. Germline loops: CDR1 MNHEY, CDR2 SMNVEV (reference sequence). CDR3 size: 14 residues. The CDR3 is CASSRTGQSYEQYF. The CDR3 DNA follows: TGTGCCAGCAGTCGGACAGGGCAGTCCTACGAGCAGTACTTC.

In its sample, this clone was seen a few times. The genes are TRBV9 and TRBJ2-7; TRBD1 might be the D (6 bases). Trimming pared 1 base from V and 3 bases from J, leaving 14 bases between. Germline V gene lookup returns CDR1 SGDLS and CDR2 YYNGEE. This CDR3 has 15 residues. The CDR3 loop is CASSVTGRAGYEQYF. The CDR3 nucleotides read TGTGCCAGCAGCGTAACAGGGCGGGCCGGCTACGAGCAGTACTTC.

V gene TRBV5-8 combines with J gene TRBJ2-1; D gene uncertain. The CDR3 sequence is 14 residues long. Trimming cost V 0 bases and J 8 bases, with 12 bases left between them. Germline V CDR1 and CDR2: SGHTS, YDEGEE. The CDR3 nucleotides read TGTGCCAGCAGCTTGGTTTTAGGGATGGATGAGCAGTTCTTC. It codes for CASSLVLGMDEQFF.

The chain couples TRBV9 to TRBJ2-3, with D perhaps TRBD2 (6 bases). Germline CDR1 is SGDLS and CDR2 is YYNGEE. V shed 3 bases and J shed 0 bases, with 14 bases lying between them. The CDR3 is 16 amino acids. CDR3 sequence: CASSAGTFESTDTQYF. DNA for the CDR3: TGTGCCAGCAGCGCCGGGACTTTTGAAAGCACAGATACGCAGTATTTT.

The chain links TRBV7-8 to TRBJ2-5, with TRBD1 matching 7 bases. Per the germline V gene, CDR1 is SGHVS and CDR2 is FQNEAQ. Trimming at V came to 4 bases and at J to 5 bases, leaving 13 bases not matched to a gene. The CDR3 has 16 residues. The CDR3, as DNA: TGTGCCAGCAGCTCACCCGGACAGGCAAATAGGGAGACCCAGTACTTC. It is translated as CASSSPGQANRETQYF.

The gene calls are TRBV6-6 and TRBJ2-1; a possible D gene is TRBD2 (5 bases). Trimming left V 2 bases short and J 3 bases short, with 11 bases between. The CDR3 loop spans 15 amino acids. Germline loops: CDR1 MNHNY, CDR2 SVGAGI (reference sequence). CDR3 sequence reads: CASSYAGGHYNEQFF. In DNA, the CDR3 is TGTGCCAGCAGTTACGCGGGCGGGCACTACAATGAGCAGTTCTTC.

About this clone: The sample has other DNA sequences that encode this CDR3 too. The chain uses TRBV7-9 and TRBJ1-4; possibly TRBD1 for D (6 bases). The germline V gene has CDR1 SEHNR and CDR2 FQNEAQ (reference sequence). Trimming cost V 1 base and J 2 bases, with 8 bases left between them. This CDR3 has 15 amino acids. CDR3 in DNA: TGTGCCAGCAGCTTAGAAGGGGGGACTAATGAAAAACTGTTTTTT. This translates into CASSLEGGTNEKLFF.

The gene calls are TRBV2 and TRBJ1-5; 7 nucleotides line up with TRBD1. V lost 10 bases, J lost 2 bases, and 17 bases stayed unmatched. The CDR3 spans 17 residues. Germline CDR1 reads SNHLY; CDR2 reads FYNNEI. This chain's CDR3 is CATDRELKGVGNQPQHF. The CDR3 region has the DNA TGTGCCACCGACAGGGAGTTGAAGGGAGTAGGCAATCAGCCCCAGCATTTT.

This chain uses TRBV29-1 with TRBJ2-5, with TRBD2 identical over 12 bases. The CDR3 contains 15 residues. Trimming cost V 7 bases and J 2 bases; bases outside gene matches: 8. In germline, CDR1 is SQVTM, CDR2 ANQGSEA. The CDR3 DNA reads as TGCAGCGGATGGTCGACTAGCGGGGGTCAAGAGACCCAGTACTTC. It encodes CSGWSTSGGQETQYF. The variable domain in full, completed from reference TRBV29-1 and TRBJ2-5, reads SAVISQKPSRDICQRGTSLTIQCQVDSQVTMMFWYRQQPGQSLTLIATANQGSEATYESGFVIDKFPISRPNLTFSTLTVSNMSPEDSSIYLCSGWSTSGGQETQYFGPGTRLLVL.

The chain links TRBV5-6 to TRBJ1-1; D not certain. V lost 4 bases and J lost 11, with 21 bases in between. The CDR3 is made up of 14 amino acids. Germline lookup yields CDR1 SGHDT and CDR2 YYEEEE. The CDR3 DNA is TGTGCCAGCAGCCCTTCGTGGGCGTTGATGAGGGCTTTCTTT. As protein: CASSPSWALMRAFF.

A note on this clone: This sample includes further DNA sequences coding for the same CDR3. In DNA form, the CDR3 reads TGTGCCAGCAGTTTGGGTGGTAGGAATCAGCCCCAGCATTTT. Translated, it gives CASSLGGRNQPQHF. The chain is built from TRBV27 and TRBJ1-5; unclear D gene. The CDR3 spans 14 residues. Germline V gene lookup returns CDR1 MNHEY and CDR2 SMNVEV (reference sequence). Trimming pared 3 bases from V and 4 bases from J, leaving 10 bases between.